This T cell receptor (beta chain) was identified in a study of cytomegalovirus exposure and HLA in healthy donors (dated by TCRdb to the late 2010s). Some background on the complete study: A later analysis indicated that the 130 or so validation repertoires were generated on the platform also employed for the 650 to 850 repertoires of the first cohort. Besides the first cohort of more than 650 subjects, a separate validation cohort made up of 120 or so different subjects was used. The aim of the study was to test whether cataloging public T cell receptors could identify signatures of past pathogen exposure. To predict cytomegalovirus infection status, the study combined high-throughput TCR immunosequencing, statistical association of individual TCRs with disease status, and machine learning.

A note on this clone: Its antigen is still unknown. No quality values exist for individual bases; no much larger clone is one base distant.

Library preparation employed the immunoSEQ multiplex PCR assay. As for the original processing: To diagnose cytomegalovirus status from the catalog of TCR beta chain sequences, a statistical classification framework was built. This is the immuneACCESS table as TCRdb keeps it, with only in-frame sequences that have V and J called. A part of the clones is gone; compared with another copy, unresolved V genes explain less than half, and the rest is unexplained. D and trimming were read from the DNA, whereas the V and J calls and clone size are those reported in that table. A total of around 150,000 clones appear in this sample, around four fifths of them only once. The biggest ten clones account for 25% to 30% of the sample. Overall results and qualifications from the work: A few of the identified cytomegalovirus-associated TCR beta chains were confirmed in vitro to be specific for cytomegalovirus antigens. According to the authors, the approach could potentially be generalized to other disease states and immunological phenotypes. A later analysis found that TCRs clustered in the first cohort also tended to co-occur in the roughly 120 validation repertoires, with more than 90% of cluster scores above 0. Across donors, most TCR sequences were observed very rarely, whereas some public TCRs were present in many individuals. Cytomegalovirus status was reported to be diagnosed by the classifier with high specificity and sensitivity in both the original and validation cohorts. A total of 150 or so TCR beta chains were listed by the study as associated with cytomegalovirus. The validation cohort had no HLA typing available for a later analysis, so co-occurrence within that cohort was assessed over all 110 or so repertoires.

Taken from cysteine to phenylalanine, the CDR3 has 11 residues. Solely the CDR3 DNA is kept, with 33 bases framed from the first base. The germline V gene sets CDR1 to MNHNS and CDR2 to SASEGT. V is clipped by 8 bases and J by 5 bases, and the sequence between their germline boundaries is 7 bases long. Donors formed part of the validation cohort, which comprised about 120 subjects and was distinct from the first cohort of 666 subjects. Sequences were obtained from PBMCs. The clonotype comes from a man in his thirties or forties in good health and CMV-seropositive. The chain employs TRBV6-1 and TRBJ1-3; the D gene assignment is ambiguous. At the DNA level, the sequence is TGTGCCAGCTCGGAGAGAAACACCATATATTTT. Its protein product is CASSERNTIYF.